This is a list of T cell receptor beta chains from one sample in a study of blood T cell repertoires in COVID-19. Here immunoSEQ multiplex PCR was the method, and the copy in TCRdb shows in-frame clones only, minus some. The data hold roughly 150,000 clones, with around 90% observed a single time. Sequencing input: peripheral blood. The receptors were gathered from a young man with COVID-19, enrolled during active disease. Each CDR3 is given with its conserved first and last residue. A D gene is named only where the DNA matches it firmly. Part of the rows lack a size; the others show once, few, many or a class for expanded clones.

d_gene: TRBD1
j_gene: TRBJ1-4
abundance: .
v_gene: TRBV5-1
CDR3aa: CASSPGTGVEKLLF
CDR3nt: TGCGCCAGCAGCCCCGGGACAGGGGTCGAAAAACTGCTTTTT

d_gene: .
j_gene: TRBJ2-7
abundance: .
v_gene: TRBV28
CDR3aa: CASSSFRLVREQYF
CDR3nt: TGTGCCAGCAGTTCGTTCCGACTAGTTCGGGAGCAGTACTTC

d_gene: .
j_gene: TRBJ2-7
abundance: .
v_gene: TRBV7-2
CDR3aa: CASSLWGQGSREQYF
CDR3nt: TGTGCCAGCAGCTTATGGGGGCAGGGGAGCCGCGAGCAGTACTTC

d_gene: .
j_gene: TRBJ2-1
abundance: .
v_gene: TRBV27
CDR3aa: CASSLSTVFLNNYNEQFF
CDR3nt: TGTGCCAGCAGTTTATCCACAGTGTTCCTCAATAACTACAATGAGCAGTTCTTC

d_gene: .
j_gene: TRBJ2-7
abundance: .
v_gene: TRBV29-1
CDR3aa: CSVEGAFGEQYF
CDR3nt: TGCAGCGTTGAAGGGGCTTTTGGAGAGCAGTACTTC

d_gene: TRBD2
j_gene: TRBJ2-1
abundance: .
v_gene: TRBV27
CDR3aa: CASSLVAGGYNEQFF
CDR3nt: TGTGCCAGCAGTTTAGTGGCGGGAGGATACAATGAGCAGTTCTTC

d_gene: .
j_gene: TRBJ2-7
abundance: .
v_gene: TRBV5-1
CDR3aa: CASSFGGSYEQYF
CDR3nt: TGCGCCAGCAGCTTCGGGGGCTCCTACGAGCAGTACTTC

d_gene: .
j_gene: TRBJ2-1
abundance: few
v_gene: TRBV5-1
CDR3aa: CASSLLRTEQFF
CDR3nt: TGCGCCAGCAGCTTACTTCGGACAGAGCAGTTCTTC

d_gene: .
j_gene: TRBJ1-2
abundance: .
v_gene: TRBV24-1
CDR3aa: CATSPGGDYGYTF
CDR3nt: TGTGCCACCAGTCCCGGGGGGGACTATGGCTACACCTTC

d_gene: .
j_gene: TRBJ2-5
abundance: .
v_gene: TRBV5-1
CDR3aa: CASSLTVQETQYF
CDR3nt: TGCGCCAGCAGCTTGACAGTTCAAGAGACCCAGTACTTC

d_gene: .
j_gene: TRBJ2-1
abundance: once
v_gene: TRBV29-1
CDR3aa: CSVEDWLVGEDGQFF
CDR3nt: TGCAGCGTTGAAGATTGGCTAGTAGGAGAGGATGGGCAGTTCTTC

d_gene: .
j_gene: TRBJ2-7
abundance: .
v_gene: TRBV9
CDR3aa: CASSVTGDWRYEQYF
CDR3nt: TGTGCCAGCAGCGTAACGGGGGACTGGCGGTACGAGCAGTACTTC

d_gene: .
j_gene: TRBJ2-5
abundance: .
v_gene: TRBV9
CDR3aa: CASSLTGYQETQYF
CDR3nt: TGTGCCAGCAGCCTCACAGGCTACCAAGAGACCCAGTACTTC

d_gene: .
j_gene: TRBJ2-7
abundance: .
v_gene: TRBV27
CDR3aa: CASSFGLAMGEQYF
CDR3nt: TGTGCCAGCAGTTTCGGTCTAGCGATGGGGGAGCAGTACTTC

d_gene: .
j_gene: TRBJ2-1
abundance: few
v_gene: TRBV18
CDR3aa: CASSLLQRRGIYEQFF
CDR3nt: TGTGCCAGCTCACTGCTCCAGAGGAGAGGGATCTATGAGCAGTTCTTC

d_gene: .
j_gene: TRBJ1-2
abundance: .
v_gene: TRBV30
CDR3aa: CAWRISESYGYTF
CDR3nt: TGTGCCTGGAGGATAAGCGAGAGCTATGGCTACACCTTC

d_gene: .
j_gene: TRBJ1-2
abundance: .
v_gene: TRBV19
CDR3aa: CASSIRQNYGYTF
CDR3nt: TGTGCCAGTAGTATCAGGCAGAACTATGGCTACACCTTC

d_gene: .
j_gene: TRBJ2-7
abundance: .
v_gene: TRBV2
CDR3aa: CASVEGTYEQYF
CDR3nt: TGTGCCAGCGTAGAGGGAACCTACGAGCAGTACTTC

d_gene: TRBD1
j_gene: TRBJ2-3
abundance: .
v_gene: TRBV11-3
CDR3aa: CASSLGTGRDTQYF
CDR3nt: TGTGCCAGCAGCTTAGGGACAGGGCGGGATACGCAGTATTTT

d_gene: .
j_gene: TRBJ2-7
abundance: .
v_gene: TRBV19
CDR3aa: CASSIGRDYEQYF
CDR3nt: TGTGCCAGTAGTATTGGCAGGGATTACGAGCAGTACTTC

d_gene: TRBD1
j_gene: TRBJ2-5
abundance: .
v_gene: TRBV9
CDR3aa: CASSLRQGGFQETQYF
CDR3nt: TGTGCCAGCAGCTTGAGACAGGGGGGCTTCCAAGAGACCCAGTACTTC

d_gene: TRBD2
j_gene: TRBJ2-7
abundance: few
v_gene: TRBV5-5
CDR3aa: CASSLAGVGYEQYF
CDR3nt: TGTGCCAGCAGCCTAGCGGGAGTCGGCTACGAGCAGTACTTC

d_gene: .
j_gene: TRBJ2-5
abundance: .
v_gene: TRBV19
CDR3aa: CASHIQLGTIETQYF
CDR3nt: TGTGCCAGCCATATACAACTTGGGACAATAGAGACCCAGTACTTC

d_gene: TRBD1
j_gene: TRBJ2-7
abundance: .
v_gene: TRBV18
CDR3aa: CASSPPRDSTLEQYF
CDR3nt: TGTGCCAGCTCACCACCGAGGGACAGTACGCTTGAGCAGTACTTC

d_gene: .
j_gene: TRBJ2-5
abundance: .
v_gene: TRBV21-1
CDR3aa: CASSATLTGGQETQYF
CDR3nt: TGTGCCAGCAGCGCAACCTTGACAGGGGGTCAAGAGACCCAGTACTTC

d_gene: TRBD2
j_gene: TRBJ2-7
abundance: .
v_gene: TRBV10-2
CDR3aa: CASKRLARTHEQYF
CDR3nt: TGCGCCAGCAAAAGACTAGCCCGAACCCACGAGCAGTACTTC

d_gene: .
j_gene: TRBJ1-4
abundance: .
v_gene: TRBV18
CDR3aa: CASSLIDSSNEKLFF
CDR3nt: TGTGCCAGCTCACTGATCGACAGCTCCAATGAAAAACTGTTTTTT

d_gene: TRBD2
j_gene: TRBJ2-7
abundance: few
v_gene: TRBV6-5
CDR3aa: CASSPTSGSSDEQYF
CDR3nt: TGTGCCAGCAGTCCTACTAGCGGGAGCAGCGACGAGCAGTACTTC

d_gene: TRBD1
j_gene: TRBJ2-2
abundance: .
v_gene: TRBV7-8
CDR3aa: CASSLRDSNTGELFF
CDR3nt: TGTGCCAGCAGCTTACGGGACAGTAACACCGGGGAGCTGTTTTTT

d_gene: .
j_gene: TRBJ1-5
abundance: .
v_gene: TRBV19
CDR3aa: CASSIVAGENQPQHF
CDR3nt: TGTGCCAGTAGTATAGTCGCAGGGGAGAATCAGCCCCAGCATTTT

d_gene: .
j_gene: TRBJ1-2
abundance: .
v_gene: TRBV29-1
CDR3aa: CSVEGDYGYTF
CDR3nt: TGCAGCGTGGAGGGAGACTATGGCTACACCTTC

d_gene: .
j_gene: TRBJ1-5
abundance: .
v_gene: TRBV27
CDR3aa: CASSAQGSNQPQHF
CDR3nt: TGTGCCAGCAGTGCGCAGGGTTCAAATCAGCCCCAGCATTTT

d_gene: .
j_gene: TRBJ2-7
abundance: .
v_gene: TRBV9
CDR3aa: CASSVASSYEQYF
CDR3nt: TGTGCCAGCAGCGTAGCGAGCTCCTACGAGCAGTACTTC

d_gene: TRBD1
j_gene: TRBJ2-1
abundance: .
v_gene: TRBV29-1
CDR3aa: CSGNGQGEGEQFF
CDR3nt: TGCAGCGGCAACGGACAGGGAGAGGGTGAGCAGTTCTTC

d_gene: TRBD1
j_gene: TRBJ2-7
abundance: .
v_gene: TRBV27
CDR3aa: CASKSTGGTPLHEQYF
CDR3nt: TGTGCCAGCAAGTCTACAGGGGGGACTCCACTCCACGAGCAGTACTTC

d_gene: .
j_gene: TRBJ2-7
abundance: once
v_gene: TRBV13
CDR3aa: CASSRTYSYEQYF
CDR3nt: TGTGCCAGCAGCAGGACATACTCCTACGAGCAGTACTTC

d_gene: .
j_gene: TRBJ1-2
abundance: .
v_gene: TRBV19
CDR3aa: CASSIYPGSNYGYTF
CDR3nt: TGTGCCAGTAGTATCTATCCAGGATCTAACTATGGCTACACCTTC

d_gene: TRBD1
j_gene: TRBJ2-7
abundance: .
v_gene: TRBV7-9
CDR3aa: CASSSPRTGGGYEQYF
CDR3nt: TGTGCCAGCAGCTCACCCCGGACAGGGGGAGGGTACGAGCAGTACTTC

d_gene: .
j_gene: TRBJ2-5
abundance: .
v_gene: TRBV5-1
CDR3aa: CASSTGQSTETQYF
CDR3nt: TGCGCCAGCAGCACCGGACAGTCCACAGAGACCCAGTACTTC

d_gene: TRBD1
j_gene: TRBJ2-7
abundance: .
v_gene: TRBV19
CDR3aa: CATSEQGVNEQYF
CDR3nt: TGTGCCACCTCGGAACAGGGGGTCAACGAGCAGTACTTC

d_gene: .
j_gene: TRBJ1-1
abundance: .
v_gene: TRBV6-2/TRBV6-3
CDR3aa: CASSFDIKEAFF
CDR3nt: TGTGCCAGCAGTTTCGACATTAAAGAAGCTTTCTTT

d_gene: TRBD2
j_gene: TRBJ2-2
abundance: .
v_gene: TRBV3-1/TRBV3-2
CDR3aa: CASSQGTGGRGTGELFF
CDR3nt: TGTGCCAGCAGCCAAGGTACCGGCGGGAGGGGCACCGGGGAGCTGTTTTTT

d_gene: TRBD1
j_gene: TRBJ2-5
abundance: .
v_gene: TRBV15
CDR3aa: CATSGQEQETQYF
CDR3nt: TGTGCCACCAGCGGACAGGAGCAAGAGACCCAGTACTTC

d_gene: TRBD2
j_gene: TRBJ2-1
abundance: .
v_gene: TRBV6-5
CDR3aa: CASSFGLGGNEQFF
CDR3nt: TGTGCCAGCAGTTTCGGACTGGGGGGGAATGAGCAGTTCTTC

d_gene: .
j_gene: TRBJ2-7
abundance: .
v_gene: TRBV15
CDR3aa: CATSRGHSYEQYF
CDR3nt: TGTGCCACCAGCAGAGGTCACTCCTACGAGCAGTACTTC

d_gene: TRBD2
j_gene: TRBJ2-7
abundance: .
v_gene: TRBV5-6
CDR3aa: CASSLGRGANEQYF
CDR3nt: TGTGCCAGCAGCTTGGGGCGGGGGGCTAACGAGCAGTACTTC

d_gene: .
j_gene: TRBJ1-3
abundance: few
v_gene: TRBV28
CDR3aa: CASSNQGSGNTIYF
CDR3nt: TGTGCCAGCAGTAATCAGGGTTCTGGAAACACCATATATTTT

d_gene: .
j_gene: TRBJ1-5
abundance: .
v_gene: TRBV21-1
CDR3aa: CASNPGTGEYSNQPQHF
CDR3nt: TGTGCCAGCAATCCCGGGACAGGAGAATATAGCAATCAGCCCCAGCATTTT

d_gene: .
j_gene: TRBJ1-2
abundance: .
v_gene: TRBV28
CDR3aa: CATNQGLPPHGYTF
CDR3nt: TGTGCCACCAACCAGGGGCTTCCCCCCCATGGCTACACCTTC

d_gene: .
j_gene: TRBJ1-6
abundance: few
v_gene: TRBV5-1
CDR3aa: CASSPVGQSRDSPLHF
CDR3nt: TGCGCCAGCAGCCCCGTCGGACAATCCAGGGATTCACCCCTCCACTTT

d_gene: TRBD1
j_gene: TRBJ1-2
abundance: .
v_gene: TRBV7-8
CDR3aa: CASSDTGTGNGYTF
CDR3nt: TGTGCCAGCAGCGACACCGGGACAGGGAATGGCTACACCTTC

d_gene: TRBD1
j_gene: TRBJ1-6
abundance: .
v_gene: TRBV4-1
CDR3aa: CASSHRTGNNSPLHF
CDR3nt: TGCGCCAGCAGCCACCGGACAGGGAATAATTCACCCCTCCACTTT

d_gene: .
j_gene: TRBJ2-3
abundance: .
v_gene: TRBV7-3
CDR3aa: CASSGASSDTQYF
CDR3nt: TGTGCCAGCAGCGGAGCTAGCTCAGATACGCAGTATTTT

d_gene: .
j_gene: TRBJ2-7
abundance: .
v_gene: TRBV6-2/TRBV6-3
CDR3aa: CASSQLGQGYEQYF
CDR3nt: TGTGCCAGCAGTCAACTGGGACAAGGATACGAGCAGTACTTC

d_gene: .
j_gene: TRBJ2-3
abundance: .
v_gene: TRBV12-5
CDR3aa: CASGLALTDTQYF
CDR3nt: TGTGCTAGTGGTTTGGCCCTCACAGATACGCAGTATTTT